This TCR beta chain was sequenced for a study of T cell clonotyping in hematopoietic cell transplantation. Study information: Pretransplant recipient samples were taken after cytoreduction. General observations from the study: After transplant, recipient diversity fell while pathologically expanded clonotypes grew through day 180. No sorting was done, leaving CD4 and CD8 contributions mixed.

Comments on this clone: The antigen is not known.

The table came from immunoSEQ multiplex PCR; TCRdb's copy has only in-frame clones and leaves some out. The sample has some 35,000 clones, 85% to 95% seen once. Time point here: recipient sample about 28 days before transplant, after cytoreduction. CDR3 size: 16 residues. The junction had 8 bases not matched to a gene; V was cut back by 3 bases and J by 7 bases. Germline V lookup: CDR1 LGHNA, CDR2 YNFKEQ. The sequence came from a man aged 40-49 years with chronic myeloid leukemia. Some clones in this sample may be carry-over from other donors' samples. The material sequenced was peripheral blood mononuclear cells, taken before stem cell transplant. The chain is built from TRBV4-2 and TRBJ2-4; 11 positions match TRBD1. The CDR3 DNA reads TGTGCCAGCAGCCAGGGACAGGGGGACTGGGGGAACATTCAGTACTTC. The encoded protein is CASSQGQGDWGNIQYF.